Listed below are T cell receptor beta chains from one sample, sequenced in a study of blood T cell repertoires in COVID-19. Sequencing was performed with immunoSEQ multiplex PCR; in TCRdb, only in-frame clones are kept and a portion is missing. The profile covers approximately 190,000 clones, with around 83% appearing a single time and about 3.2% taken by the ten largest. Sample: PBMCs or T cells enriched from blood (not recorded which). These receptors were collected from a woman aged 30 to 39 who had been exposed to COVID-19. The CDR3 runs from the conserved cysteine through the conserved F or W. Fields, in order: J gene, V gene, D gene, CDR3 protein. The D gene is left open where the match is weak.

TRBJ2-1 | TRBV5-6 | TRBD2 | CASSLGSGGYNEQFF
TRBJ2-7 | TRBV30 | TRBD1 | CAWSDWDRGSYEQYF
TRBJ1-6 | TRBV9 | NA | CASSVGGDSSPLHF
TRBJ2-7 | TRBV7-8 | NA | CASSWTLYEQYF
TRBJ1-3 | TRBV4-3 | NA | CASSPQRPTGTGNTIYF
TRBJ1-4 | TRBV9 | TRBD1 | CASSPSGGSEKLFF
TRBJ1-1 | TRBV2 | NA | CASSVGLGGLNTEAFF
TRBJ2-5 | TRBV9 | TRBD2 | CASSVFSGSQETQYF
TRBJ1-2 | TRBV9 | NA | CASTPQGSGMGYTF
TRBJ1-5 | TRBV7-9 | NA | CASSSTGTATEPQHF
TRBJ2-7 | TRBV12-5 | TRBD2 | CASGSTSGGEFYEQYF
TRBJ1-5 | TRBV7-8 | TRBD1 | CASSPWTGGSNQPQHF
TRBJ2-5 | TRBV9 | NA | CASSVALDQETQYF
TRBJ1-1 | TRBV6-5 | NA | CASYLNTEAFF
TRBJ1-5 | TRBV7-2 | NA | CASSLERGWMPQHF
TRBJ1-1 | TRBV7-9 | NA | CASSLTLLEGEAFF
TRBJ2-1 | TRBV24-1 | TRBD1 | CATSDRTGGSYNEQFF
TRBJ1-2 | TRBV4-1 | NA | CASSQDYRNYGYTF
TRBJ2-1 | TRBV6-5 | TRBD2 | CASSYSSGGPDNEQFF
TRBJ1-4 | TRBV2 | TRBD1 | CASSPGQGREKLFF
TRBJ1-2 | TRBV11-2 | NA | CASSLEVQAGLYGYTF
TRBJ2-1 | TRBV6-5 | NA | CASSYSPGVPGSFF
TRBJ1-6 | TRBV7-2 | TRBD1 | CASSATQGALENSPLHF
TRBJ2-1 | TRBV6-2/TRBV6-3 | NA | CASSYSREQFF
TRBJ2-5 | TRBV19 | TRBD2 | CASSMVAGGLSETQYF
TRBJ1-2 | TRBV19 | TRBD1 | CASSYSDRGRDGYTF
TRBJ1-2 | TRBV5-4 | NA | CASTQSGEDGYTF
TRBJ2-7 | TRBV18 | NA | CASSPRIDSSYEQYF
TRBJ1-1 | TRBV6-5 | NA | CASSYTANTEAFF
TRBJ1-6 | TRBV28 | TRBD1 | CASSFRDRARRTLHF
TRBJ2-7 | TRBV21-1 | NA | CASRQGKCGQYF
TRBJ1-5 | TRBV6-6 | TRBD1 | CASSYSTGQGWQPQHF
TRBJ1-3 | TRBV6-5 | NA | CASSYGGKAGNTIYF
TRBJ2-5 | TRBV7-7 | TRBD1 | CASSPQGWYEETQYF
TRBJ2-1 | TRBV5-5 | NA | CASSNLAWSYNEQFF
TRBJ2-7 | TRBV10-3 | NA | CAISEAATGLSYEQYF
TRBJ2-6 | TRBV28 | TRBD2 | CASSTRLAGDFSGANVLTF
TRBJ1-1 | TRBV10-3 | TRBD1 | CAIRWDRNTEAFF
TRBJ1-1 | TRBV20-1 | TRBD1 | CSATTGSEAFF
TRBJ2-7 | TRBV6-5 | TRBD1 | CASSLRTGDSYEQYF
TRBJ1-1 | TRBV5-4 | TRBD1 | CASSMGRRTGGMNTEAFF
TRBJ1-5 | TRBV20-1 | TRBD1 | CSASSGTGANQPQHF
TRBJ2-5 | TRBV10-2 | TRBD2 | CASSRASGRVETQYF
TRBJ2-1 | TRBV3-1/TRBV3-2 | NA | CASSQELRGSNEQFF
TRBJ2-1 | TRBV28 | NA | CASSLAGALYNEQFF
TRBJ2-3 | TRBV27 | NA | CASSQYPRGRDTQYF